The 17 T cell receptor beta chains below all came from one sample that was sequenced in a study of beta chain features in type 1 diabetes. General study results and limits: Shortening of TCRB CDR3s, moderate but significant, appeared in all four CD4+ subsets of Type 1 diabetes patients.

These TCRs' antigens remain unknown. The investigators reverse transcribed all of the isolated RNA, so they sequenced expressed TCRB transcripts. Profiling relied on immunoSEQ multiplex PCR, and the TCRdb table lists in-frame clones only, not all of them. The data show around 340,000 clones, around 8.5% seen once. The sample comprised central memory CD4+ T cells from blood. These receptors all stem from a man aged 25 to 45 with type 1 diabetes.

This clone has just a few counts. The same CDR3 is also encoded by other DNA sequences in this sample. This chain links TRBV7-9 with TRBJ2-5, with D unclear. With 5 bases removed from V and 0 bases from J, the gap between germline ends came to 7 bases. From germline, CDR1 is SEHNR and CDR2 FQNEAQ (reference sequence). This CDR3 is 13 amino acids long. Here the CDR3 DNA reads TGTGCCAGCAGCCCTACCGACCAAGAGACCCAGTACTTC. This sequence encodes CASSPTDQETQYF.

The V and J genes are TRBV2 and TRBJ2-1; either TRBD1 or TRBD2 may supply D (5 bases each). The germline V gene has CDR1 SNHLY and CDR2 FYNNEI. V was shortened by 6 bases and J by 2 bases, with 11 bases between the two germline ends. This CDR3 is 14 amino acids long. CDR3 nucleotide sequence: TGTGCCAGCAGCTCGGGACGGGCCTACAATGAGCAGTTCTTC. This sequence encodes CASSSGRAYNEQFF.

This clone was picked up a small number of times. In nucleotides, the CDR3 is TGTGCCAGCTCTCTTAAATCCTACGAGCAGTACTTC. As protein: CASSLKSYEQYF. This sequence joins TRBV18 and TRBJ2-7, with D hard to call. This CDR3 spans 12 amino acids. V gave up 6 bases and J gave up 1 base, with 7 bases separating them. Per the germline V gene, CDR1 is KGHSH and CDR2 is LQKENI.

The V call is TRBV6-6, the J call TRBJ1-2; 8 bases map to TRBD1. Germline CDR1 and CDR2: MNHNY and SVGAGI (reference sequence). The CDR3 runs to 14 residues. Unmatched junction bases numbered 6, after V lost 2 bases and J lost 7 bases. The CDR3 bases are TGTGCCAGCAGTTACAGGACAGGGAGCAGTGGCTACACCTTC. Amino acid sequence: CASSYRTGSSGYTF.

This clone was detected ten times or more. V and J are TRBV7-2 and TRBJ2-1; the D is unclear. The CDR3 spans 13 residues. Germline CDR1 is SGHTA and CDR2 is FQGNSA. V shed 7 bases and J shed 6 bases, with 13 bases lying between them. This CDR3 is CASTLTRGNEQFF. The CDR3 DNA is TGTGCCAGCACCCTAACCCGCGGCAATGAGCAGTTCTTC.

Only a few counts were recorded for this clone. Other DNA sequences in the same sample also yield this CDR3. V is TRBV20-1 and J is TRBJ2-3; D is ambiguous. The V end lost 8 bases, the J end lost 3 bases, and 0 bases lay between the germline ends. CDR3 length equals 8 residues. CDR1 and CDR2 from the germline V gene are DFQATT and SNEGSKA (reference sequence). The CDR3 nucleotides read TGCAGTACAGATACGCAGTATTTT. It yields the protein CSTDTQYF.

This clone was counted a few times. The chain joins TRBV5-1 to TRBJ1-3; D is perhaps TRBD1 (5 bases). Germline assignment: CDR1 SGHRS and CDR2 YFSETQ. Trimming stripped 2 bases from V and 0 bases from J, with 15 bases between. This CDR3 has 17 amino acids. CDR3 nucleotides: TGCGCCAGCAGCTTTTCCGCGACAGCGAGCTCTGGAAACACCATATATTTT. Translating it yields CASSFSATASSGNTIYF.

This chain links TRBV7-2 with TRBJ2-5; possibly TRBD1 or TRBD2 for D (5 bases each). This CDR3 has 14 amino acids. Trimming took off 2 bases at V and 5 bases at J, with 12 bases between the two ends. From germline, CDR1 is SGHTA and CDR2 FQGNSA. DNA of the CDR3: TGTGCCAGCAGCTTATCCGGGACCAGGGAGACCCAGTACTTC. Amino acids: CASSLSGTRETQYF. Based on the CDR3 plus reference TRBV7-2 and TRBJ2-5, the full variable domain is GAGVSQSPSNKVTEKGKDVELRCDPISGHTALYWYRQSLGQGLEFLIYFQGNSAPDKSGLPSDRFSAERTGGSVSTLTIQRTQQEDSAVYLCASSLSGTRETQYFGPGTRLLVL.

The J gene is TRBJ1-1, the V gene TRBV29-1, with 9 bases that match TRBD1. The V and J ends lost 2 bases and 5 bases, in that order; junction bases with no gene match: 9. The CDR3 loop spans 15 amino acids. Germline lookup yields CDR1 SQVTM and CDR2 ANQGSEA. The CDR3 protein is CSVELGQGLFTEAFF. The CDR3 bases are TGCAGCGTTGAATTAGGACAGGGGTTGTTTACTGAAGCTTTCTTT. Variable domain in full (rest from reference TRBV29-1 and TRBJ1-1): SAVISQKPSRDICQRGTSLTIQCQVDSQVTMMFWYRQQPGQSLTLIATANQGSEATYESGFVIDKFPISRPNLTFSTLTVSNMSPEDSSIYLCSVELGQGLFTEAFFGQGTRLTVV.

Only a few counts were recorded for this clone. The chain couples TRBV7-6 to TRBJ1-2, with 7 bases identical to TRBD1. Germline loops: CDR1 SGHVS, CDR2 FNYEAQ. This CDR3 contains 15 residues. The J segment lost 6 bases and the V segment lost 2 bases, leaving 9 bases of the junction unmatched. The CDR3 spells CASSLTGEGSNGYTF. CDR3 DNA sequence: TGTGCCAGCAGCTTAACAGGGGAGGGAAGTAATGGCTACACCTTC.

J is TRBJ2-7 and V is TRBV4-3, with D perhaps matching TRBD1 (5 bases). Trimming took off 4 bases at V and 6 bases at J, with 13 bases between the two ends. Per the germline V gene, CDR1 is LGHNA and CDR2 is YSLEER. The CDR3 contains 13 residues. CDR3 DNA: TGCGCCAGCAGCCGTAAATCTGGGGCCGAGCAGTACTTC. The encoded protein is CASSRKSGAEQYF.

This clone was seen a handful of times. The chain couples TRBV5-4 to TRBJ2-5; D gene uncertain. Germline assignment: CDR1 SGHNT and CDR2 YYREEE (reference sequence). Trimming removed 0 bases from V and 3 bases from J, with 12 bases in between. CDR3 length equals 15 residues. CDR3 residues: CASSLESRIKETQYF. In DNA form, the CDR3 reads TGTGCCAGCAGCTTGGAATCGCGGATTAAAGAGACCCAGTACTTC.

The chain employs TRBV2 and TRBJ2-2; D might be TRBD2 (6 bases). The CDR3 is 13 amino acids. V was cut by 4 bases and J by 8 bases, with 11 bases left in between. CDR1 and CDR2 (germline): SNHLY, FYNNEI. Written as DNA, the CDR3 is TGTGCCAGCAGTGGTCAGGGAGGTGGGGAGCTGTTTTTT. Encoded protein: CASSGQGGGELFF.

The gene calls are TRBV10-3 and TRBJ1-1, with TRBD1 as a possible D gene (6 bases). The CDR3 is made up of 14 amino acids. Germline values: CDR1 ENHRY, CDR2 SYGVKD. V was clipped by 5 bases and J by 1 base, with 11 bases between them. The CDR3 nucleotides read TGTGCCATCAGTTTCGAGACAGGGAACACTGAAGCTTTCTTT. It encodes CAISFETGNTEAFF.

This sequence joins TRBV4-2 and TRBJ2-5; D might be TRBD2 (6 bases). Trimming removed 3 bases at V and 5 bases at J, with 13 bases between. The CDR3 has 14 amino acids. The V gene's germline CDR1 is LGHNA and CDR2 YNFKEQ. In DNA form, the CDR3 reads TGTGCCAGCAGCCAGGATGGGACTTCTGAGACCCAGTACTTC. It encodes CASSQDGTSETQYF.

This clone was seen ten or more times. This sequence joins TRBV2 and TRBJ2-3; D unclear. This CDR3 comprises 14 residues. V was clipped by 0 bases and J by 2 bases, with 6 bases between them. CDR1 and CDR2 from the germline V gene are SNHLY and FYNNEI. The CDR3 DNA sequence: TGTGCCAGCAGTGAAGCAGCAATCACAGATACGCAGTATTTT. This codes for CASSEAAITDTQYF. Looking up the rest from reference TRBV2 and TRBJ2-3 gives the full variable domain: EPEVTQTPSHQVTQMGQEVILRCVPISNHLYFYWYRQILGQKVEFLVSFYNNEISEKSEIFDDQFSVERPDGSNFTLKIRSTKLEDSAMYFCASSEAAITDTQYFGPGTRLTVL.

This chain connects TRBV11-2 to TRBJ2-5, with D perhaps being TRBD1 or TRBD2 (5 bases each). Germline-derived CDR1 and CDR2 are SGHAT and FQNNGV. The length of the CDR3 is 13 residues. V lost 8 bases to trimming and J lost 2 bases, with 12 bases between them. The CDR3 loop reads CASARGRQETQYF. The CDR3 DNA sequence: TGTGCCAGCGCACGGGGCAGACAAGAGACCCAGTACTTC.